This TCR beta chain was identified in a study of tumour-infiltrating T cells in Burkitt lymphoma. Study context: Survival, overall and progression-free, tracked with productive clonality.

V was shortened by 2 bases and J by 1 base, with 4 bases between the two germline ends. The CDR3 sequence is 13 residues long. Germline V gives CDR1 SGHTA, CDR2 FQGTGA. Sequencing was performed with immunoSEQ multiplex PCR; in TCRdb, only in-frame clones are kept and a portion is missing. The sample lists about a thousand clones, about 13% seen once, with 35% to 50% in the top ten. This TCR was sampled from a human donor with diffuse large B-cell lymphoma. The gene calls are TRBV7-3 and TRBJ2-3; D uncertain. Sequencing used tumor tissue. CDR3 coding DNA: TGTGCCAGCAGCTTAGGGCGCACAGATACGCAGTATTTT. It encodes CASSLGRTDTQYF.